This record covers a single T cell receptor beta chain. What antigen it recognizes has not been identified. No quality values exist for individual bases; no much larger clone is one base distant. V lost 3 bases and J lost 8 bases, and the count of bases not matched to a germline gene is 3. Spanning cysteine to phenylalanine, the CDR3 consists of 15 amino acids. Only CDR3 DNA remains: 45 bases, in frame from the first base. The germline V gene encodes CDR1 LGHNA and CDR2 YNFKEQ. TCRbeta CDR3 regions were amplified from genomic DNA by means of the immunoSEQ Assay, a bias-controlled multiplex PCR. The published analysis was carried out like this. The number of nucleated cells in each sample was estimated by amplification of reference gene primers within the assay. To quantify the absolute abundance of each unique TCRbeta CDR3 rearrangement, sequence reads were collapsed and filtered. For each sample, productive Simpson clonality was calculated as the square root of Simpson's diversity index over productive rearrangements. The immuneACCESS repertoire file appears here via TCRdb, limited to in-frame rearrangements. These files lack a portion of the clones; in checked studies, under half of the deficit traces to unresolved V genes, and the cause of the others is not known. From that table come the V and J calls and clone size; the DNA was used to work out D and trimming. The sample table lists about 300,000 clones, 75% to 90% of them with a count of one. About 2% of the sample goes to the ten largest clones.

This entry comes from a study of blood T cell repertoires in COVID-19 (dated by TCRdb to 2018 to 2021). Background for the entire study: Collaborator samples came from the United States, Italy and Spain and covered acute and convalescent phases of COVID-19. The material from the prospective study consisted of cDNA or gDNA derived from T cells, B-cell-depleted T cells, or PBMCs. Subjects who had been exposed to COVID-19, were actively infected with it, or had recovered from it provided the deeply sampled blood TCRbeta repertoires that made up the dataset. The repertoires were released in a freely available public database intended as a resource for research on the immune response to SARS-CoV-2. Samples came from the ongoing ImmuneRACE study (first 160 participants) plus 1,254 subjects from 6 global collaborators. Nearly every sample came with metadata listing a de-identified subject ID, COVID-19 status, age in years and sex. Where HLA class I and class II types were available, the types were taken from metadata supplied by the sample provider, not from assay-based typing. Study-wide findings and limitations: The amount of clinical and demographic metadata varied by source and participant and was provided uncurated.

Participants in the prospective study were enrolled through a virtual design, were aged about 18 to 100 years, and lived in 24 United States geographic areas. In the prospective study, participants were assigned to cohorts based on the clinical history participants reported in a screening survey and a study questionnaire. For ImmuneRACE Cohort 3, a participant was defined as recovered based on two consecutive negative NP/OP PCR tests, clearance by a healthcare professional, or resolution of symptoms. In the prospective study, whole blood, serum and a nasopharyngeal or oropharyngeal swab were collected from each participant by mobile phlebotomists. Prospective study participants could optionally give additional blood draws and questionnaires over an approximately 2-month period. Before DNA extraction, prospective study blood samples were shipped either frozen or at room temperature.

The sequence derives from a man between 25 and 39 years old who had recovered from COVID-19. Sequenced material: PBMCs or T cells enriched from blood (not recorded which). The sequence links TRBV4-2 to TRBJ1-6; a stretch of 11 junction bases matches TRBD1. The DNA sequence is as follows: TGTGCCAGCAGCCATCGGACAGGGGGCGATTCACCCCTCCACTTT. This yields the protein CASSHRTGGDSPLHF.